The rows below give T cell receptor beta chains drawn from one sample of a study of monozygotic twins with inflammatory bowel disease. No DNA is given; TCRdb re-called the 5' RACE reads and lists each CDR3 protein once. The specimen's table records hundreds of thousands of distinct CDR3 sequences. The sample taken for sequencing was blood. The receptors stem from a human donor with ulcerative colitis or Crohn's disease, or a healthy co-twin of an affected twin (not recorded which). The CDR3 runs from the conserved cysteine through the conserved F or W. The order of the fields is CDR3 protein, J gene, V gene.

CDR3 protein: CASSTRVPSYNEQFF
J gene: TRBJ2-1
V gene: TRBV7-2

CDR3 protein: CSVEEGEKLFF
J gene: TRBJ1-4
V gene: TRBV29-1

CDR3 protein: CASSRAGTGETQYF
J gene: TRBJ2-5
V gene: TRBV7-9

CDR3 protein: CASSLYRDERQPQHF
J gene: TRBJ1-5
V gene: TRBV12-3/TRBV12-4

CDR3 protein: CSASSTGVTGELFF
J gene: TRBJ2-2
V gene: TRBV29-1

CDR3 protein: CASSSLQGAIGTDTQYF
J gene: TRBJ2-3
V gene: TRBV5-1

CDR3 protein: CASSLDGGFLREQFF
J gene: TRBJ2-1
V gene: TRBV11-2

CDR3 protein: CASSLAWQGNSPLHF
J gene: TRBJ1-6
V gene: TRBV5-1

CDR3 protein: CASSARQPIMATDTQYF
J gene: TRBJ2-3
V gene: TRBV7-2

CDR3 protein: CASSYSYGGSHNNEQFF
J gene: TRBJ2-1
V gene: TRBV6-2/TRBV6-3

CDR3 protein: CAISGRASRTDTQYF
J gene: TRBJ2-3
V gene: TRBV10-3

CDR3 protein: CASSHVAGTSSYNEQFF
J gene: TRBJ2-1
V gene: TRBV3-1

CDR3 protein: CASSPQGALSYNEQFF
J gene: TRBJ2-1
V gene: TRBV27

CDR3 protein: CASSLPERTGSSYEQYF
J gene: TRBJ2-7
V gene: TRBV7-9

CDR3 protein: CASSPVRGPRNEQFF
J gene: TRBJ2-1
V gene: TRBV7-3

CDR3 protein: CASSKGPGGETQYF
J gene: TRBJ2-5
V gene: TRBV5-1

CDR3 protein: CASSIQGKETQYF
J gene: TRBJ2-5
V gene: TRBV12-3/TRBV12-4

CDR3 protein: CASGRLAGANEQFF
J gene: TRBJ2-1
V gene: TRBV7-9

CDR3 protein: CASTNKAGGSPLHF
J gene: TRBJ1-6
V gene: TRBV7-8

CDR3 protein: CASSPRTSGRAREQYF
J gene: TRBJ2-7
V gene: TRBV28

CDR3 protein: CASSWASPRVYGYTF
J gene: TRBJ1-2
V gene: TRBV28

CDR3 protein: CASTLPGRLWNEQFF
J gene: TRBJ2-1
V gene: TRBV12-3/TRBV12-4

CDR3 protein: CATSDPGTADGYTF
J gene: TRBJ1-2
V gene: TRBV24-1

CDR3 protein: CASSFSGGPSIQYF
J gene: TRBJ2-4
V gene: TRBV28

CDR3 protein: CASRLGTSKETQYF
J gene: TRBJ2-5
V gene: TRBV6-5

CDR3 protein: CASSKVGLGNTEAFF
J gene: TRBJ1-1
V gene: TRBV7-9